The source of this T cell receptor (beta chain) is a study of blood T cell repertoires in COVID-19. About the research overall: The United States, Italy and Spain supplied acute and convalescent COVID-19 samples.

The CDR3 has 15 amino acids. With V trimmed by 0 bases and J by 3 bases, 3 bases remained unmatched. CDR1 and CDR2 from the germline V gene are SGHRS and YFSETQ. Residents of about 25 US areas, aged roughly 18 to 90 years, made up the participants. As handled by the study authors: Reference gene primer amplification gave estimated nucleated cell counts. TCRdb's copy holds only in-frame clones and misses some; the assay was immunoSEQ multiplex PCR. The V and J calls and clone size come from that table; D and trimming were worked out from the DNA. The profile shows around 180,000 clones, more than 65% of them singletons.

This clonotype originated in a woman aged 45 to 65 with acute COVID-19. The gene calls are TRBV5-1 and TRBJ2-1; the match to TRBD2 covers 7 bases. Sequenced input: PBMCs or T cells enriched from blood (not recorded which). CDR3 protein: CASSLEGRDYNEQFF. CDR3 in DNA: TGCGCCAGCAGCTTGGAAGGGAGGGACTACAATGAGCAGTTCTTC. Looking up the rest from reference TRBV5-1 and TRBJ2-1 gives the full variable domain: KAGVTQTPRYLIKTRGQQVTLSCSPISGHRSVSWYQQTPGQGLQFLFEYFSETQRNKGNFPGRFSGRQFSNSRSEMNVSTLELGDSALYLCASSLEGRDYNEQFFGPGTRLTVL.